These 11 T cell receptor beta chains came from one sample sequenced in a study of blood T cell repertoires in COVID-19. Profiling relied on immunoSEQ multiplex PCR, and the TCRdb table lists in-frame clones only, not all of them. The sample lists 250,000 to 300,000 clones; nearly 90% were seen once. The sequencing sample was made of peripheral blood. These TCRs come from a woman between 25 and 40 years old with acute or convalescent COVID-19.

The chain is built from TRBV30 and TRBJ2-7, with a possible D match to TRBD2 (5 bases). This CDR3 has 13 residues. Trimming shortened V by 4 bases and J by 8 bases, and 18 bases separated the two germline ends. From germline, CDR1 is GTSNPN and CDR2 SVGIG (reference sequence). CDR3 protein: CAWTRGGSTKQYF. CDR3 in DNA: TGTGCCTGGACCCGAGGTGGGAGCACAAAGCAGTACTTC.

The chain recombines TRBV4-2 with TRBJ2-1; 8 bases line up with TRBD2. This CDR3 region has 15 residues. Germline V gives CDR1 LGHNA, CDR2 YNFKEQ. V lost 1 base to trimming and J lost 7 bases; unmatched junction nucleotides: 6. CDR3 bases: TGTGCCAGCAGCCAAGTAGCGGGAAAGGGAAATGAGCAGTTCTTC. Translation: CASSQVAGKGNEQFF.

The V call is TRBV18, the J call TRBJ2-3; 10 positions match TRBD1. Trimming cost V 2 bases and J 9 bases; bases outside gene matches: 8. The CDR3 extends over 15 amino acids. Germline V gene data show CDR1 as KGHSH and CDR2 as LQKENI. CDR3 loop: CASSPRTGGLVTQYF. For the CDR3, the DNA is TGTGCCAGCTCACCAAGGACAGGGGGTCTGGTAACGCAGTATTTT.

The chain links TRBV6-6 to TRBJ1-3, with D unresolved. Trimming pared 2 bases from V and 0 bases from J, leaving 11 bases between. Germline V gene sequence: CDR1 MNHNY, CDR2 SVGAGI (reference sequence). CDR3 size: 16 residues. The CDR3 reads CASSYRQALSGNTIYF. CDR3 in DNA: TGTGCCAGCAGTTACAGGCAGGCCCTCTCTGGAAACACCATATATTTT.

The CDR3 loop is CASSPSQNNYGYTF. In DNA, the CDR3 is TGTGCCAGCTCACCATCACAGAATAACTATGGCTACACCTTC. The rearrangement uses TRBV18 and TRBJ1-2; D remains ambiguous. The CDR3 has 14 amino acids. The ends were cut back, 2 bases at V and 1 base at J, with 8 bases in the middle. Germline loops: CDR1 KGHSH, CDR2 LQKENI. Full variable domain (outside the CDR3, taken from reference TRBV18 and TRBJ1-2): NAGVMQNPRHLVRRRGQEARLRCSPMKGHSHVYWYRQLPEEGLKFMVYLQKENIIDESGMPKERFSAEFPKEGPSILRIQQVVRGDSAAYFCASSPSQNNYGYTFGSGTRLTVV.

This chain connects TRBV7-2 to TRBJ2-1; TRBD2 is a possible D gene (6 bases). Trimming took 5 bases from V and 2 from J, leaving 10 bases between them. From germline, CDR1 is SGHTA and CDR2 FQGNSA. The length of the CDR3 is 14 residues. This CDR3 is CASSPRRAYNEQFF. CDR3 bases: TGTGCCAGCAGCCCCAGGAGGGCCTACAATGAGCAGTTCTTC.

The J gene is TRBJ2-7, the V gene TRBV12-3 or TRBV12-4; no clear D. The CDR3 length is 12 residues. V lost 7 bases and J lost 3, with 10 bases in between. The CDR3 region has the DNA TGTGCCAGCACCTCCGACAACTACGAGCAGTACTTC. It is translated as CASTSDNYEQYF.

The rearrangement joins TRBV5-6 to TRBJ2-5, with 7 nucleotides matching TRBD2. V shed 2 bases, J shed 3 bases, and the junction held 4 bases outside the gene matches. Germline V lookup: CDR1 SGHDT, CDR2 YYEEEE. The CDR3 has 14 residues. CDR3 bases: TGTGCCAGCAGCTTTACCGGGACTAAAGAGACCCAGTACTTC. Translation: CASSFTGTKETQYF.

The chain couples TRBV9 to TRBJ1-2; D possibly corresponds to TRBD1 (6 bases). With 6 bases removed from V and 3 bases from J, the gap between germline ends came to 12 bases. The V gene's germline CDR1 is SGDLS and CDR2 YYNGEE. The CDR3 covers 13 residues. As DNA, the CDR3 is TGTGCCAGCACCGCAGGGGTCGACTATGGCTACACCTTC. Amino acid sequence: CASTAGVDYGYTF.

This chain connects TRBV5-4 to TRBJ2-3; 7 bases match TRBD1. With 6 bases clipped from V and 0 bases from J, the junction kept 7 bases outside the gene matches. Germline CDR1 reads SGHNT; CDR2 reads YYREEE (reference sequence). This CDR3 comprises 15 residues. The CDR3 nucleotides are TGTGCCAGCACAGGGGGACCTCAGAGCACAGATACGCAGTATTTT. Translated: CASTGGPQSTDTQYF. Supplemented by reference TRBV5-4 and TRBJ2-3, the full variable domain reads ETGVTQSPTHLIKTRGQQVTLRCSSQSGHNTVSWYQQALGQGPQFIFQYYREEENGRGNFPPRFSGLQFPNYSSELNVNALELDDSALYLCASTGGPQSTDTQYFGPGTRLTVL.

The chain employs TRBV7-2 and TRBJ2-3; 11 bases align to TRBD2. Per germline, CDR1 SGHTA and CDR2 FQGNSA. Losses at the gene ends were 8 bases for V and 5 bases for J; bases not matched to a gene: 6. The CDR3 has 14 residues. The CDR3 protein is CASRLGLAVDTQYF. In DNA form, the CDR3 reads TGTGCCAGCCGTTTGGGACTAGCGGTAGATACGCAGTATTTT. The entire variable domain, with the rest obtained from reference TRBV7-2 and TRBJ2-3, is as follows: GAGVSQSPSNKVTEKGKDVELRCDPISGHTALYWYRQSLGQGLEFLIYFQGNSAPDKSGLPSDRFSAERTGGSVSTLTIQRTQQEDSAVYLCASRLGLAVDTQYFGPGTRLTVL.